The 17 T cell receptor beta chains below were found in one sample sequenced in a study of blood T cell repertoires in COVID-19 (dated by TCRdb to about 2020). The library was made by the immunoSEQ multiplex PCR assay. TCRdb re-hosts the immuneACCESS table, in-frame sequences only. Its copies lack some clones; in the studies checked, an unresolved V gene accounts for under half of them, and the cause for the rest is not known. This sample gives about 230,000 clones in total; just over 85% of them show up just once. About 9.9% of the sample is in the top ten clones. The specimen was peripheral blood. The receptors here all came from a man aged 45-65 years with COVID-19, enrolled during active disease.

The genes are TRBV19 and TRBJ2-7; possible D gene TRBD1, 7 bases. The germline CDR1 and CDR2 sequences are LNHDA and SQIVND (reference sequence). Trimming removed 4 bases from V and 3 bases from J, with 16 bases in between. This CDR3 region has 15 residues. Here the CDR3 reads CASSTGRQGGYEQYF. The CDR3 DNA reads TGTGCCAGTAGTACCGGAAGACAGGGAGGCTACGAGCAGTACTTC. The whole variable domain, remainder taken from reference TRBV19 and TRBJ2-7, is DGGITQSPKYLFRKEGQNVTLSCEQNLNHDAMYWYRQDPGQGLRLIYYSQIVNDFQKGDIAEGYSVSREKKESFPLTVTSAQKNPTAFYLCASSTGRQGGYEQYFGPGTRLTVT.

Only one count was recorded for this clone. This chain connects TRBV30 to TRBJ1-5; D call uncertain. Germline V gives CDR1 GTSNPN, CDR2 SVGIG (reference sequence). This CDR3 has 14 residues. Between the trimmed V and J ends, which lost 1 base and 1 base, there was a span of 8 bases. The CDR3 bases are TGTGCCTGGAGTGCTGGAGGAAGCAATCAGCCCCAGCATTTT. Translating gives CAWSAGGSNQPQHF.

V is TRBV10-1 and J is TRBJ2-2; D possibly corresponds to TRBD2 (5 bases). V was pared by 4 bases and J by 6 bases, with 12 bases between. The CDR3 totals 14 residues. Germline V gives CDR1 WNHNN, CDR2 SYGVQD (reference sequence). CDR3 loop: CASSVSIASGELFF. Written as DNA, the CDR3 is TGCGCCAGCAGTGTCTCGATAGCGTCCGGGGAGCTGTTTTTT.

This clone was recorded only once. This chain links TRBV11-2 with TRBJ1-1; a possible D gene is TRBD1 (6 bases). Germline V gene lookup returns CDR1 SGHAT and CDR2 FQNNGV. Between the trimmed V and J ends, which lost 5 bases and 1 base, there was a span of 17 bases. This CDR3 has 16 amino acids. The CDR3 spells CASSRVQGSRNTEAFF. The CDR3 nucleotides read TGTGCCAGCAGCCGAGTCCAGGGGAGTAGGAACACTGAAGCTTTCTTT.

This sequence joins TRBV19 and TRBJ1-5; perhaps TRBD1 as D (5 bases). Germline assignment: CDR1 LNHDA and CDR2 SQIVND (reference sequence). Trimming pared 0 bases from V and 6 bases from J, leaving 12 bases between. The CDR3 is 15 residues long. CDR3 nucleotides: TGTGCCAGTAGTATAGACGGGCAGGGAACTCAGCCCCAGCATTTT. Its translation: CASSIDGQGTQPQHF.

The chain couples TRBV28 to TRBJ1-6; D is unresolved. This CDR3 is built from 14 residues. Germline CDR1 MDHEN, CDR2 SYDVKM. Trimming took 6 bases from V and 9 from J, leaving 15 bases between them. The CDR3 loop reads CASRPGPEGSPLHF. CDR3 DNA sequence: TGTGCCAGCAGACCGGGCCCCGAGGGTTCACCCCTCCACTTT.

The chain employs TRBV29-1 and TRBJ1-2; TRBD1 is a possible D gene (5 bases). V gave up 6 bases and J gave up 7 bases, with 18 bases separating them. The CDR3 loop spans 13 amino acids. CDR1 is SQVTM, CDR2 ANQGSEA, per germline. The CDR3 sequence is CSVQRGDSGGYTF. The CDR3 DNA is TGCAGCGTCCAACGGGGGGACTCCGGTGGCTACACCTTC. The variable domain in full, completed from reference TRBV29-1 and TRBJ1-2, reads SAVISQKPSRDICQRGTSLTIQCQVDSQVTMMFWYRQQPGQSLTLIATANQGSEATYESGFVIDKFPISRPNLTFSTLTVSNMSPEDSSIYLCSVQRGDSGGYTFGSGTRLTVV.

The chain has TRBV19 and TRBJ2-1; 7 bases line up with TRBD2. The length of the CDR3 is 16 residues. V shed 1 base and J 5 bases; nucleotides not matched to a gene: 8. From germline, CDR1 is LNHDA and CDR2 SQIVND (reference sequence). In nucleotides, the CDR3 is TGTGCCAGTAGTATAGGGGCAGGGAGGGTAAACAATGAGCAGTTCTTC. Residues: CASSIGAGRVNNEQFF.

This sequence joins TRBV28 and TRBJ2-2; D is unclear. Trimming pared 7 bases from V and 2 bases from J, leaving 5 bases between. Germline-derived CDR1 and CDR2 are MDHEN and SYDVKM. The CDR3 spans 12 residues. Written as DNA, the CDR3 is TGTGCCAGCAAATTAAACACCGGGGAGCTGTTTTTT. Translating it yields CASKLNTGELFF. The variable domain in full, with the rest retrieved from reference TRBV28 and TRBJ2-2, is DVKVTQSSRYLVKRTGEKVFLECVQDMDHENMFWYRQDPGLGLRLIYFSYDVKMKEKGDIPEGYSVSREKKERFSLILESASTNQTSMYLCASKLNTGELFFGEGSRLTVL.

This clone occurred a few times. The genes are TRBV7-2 and TRBJ1-5; 7 positions agree with TRBD1. Germline values: CDR1 SGHTA, CDR2 FQGNSA. The CDR3 covers 14 residues. V dropped 7 bases and J dropped 2; count of bases not matched to a gene: 5. The CDR3 sequence is CASTLDRGNQPQHF. The CDR3 region has the DNA TGTGCCAGCACTCTCGACAGGGGCAATCAGCCCCAGCATTTT.

This chain links TRBV7-8 with TRBJ2-1, with D uncertain. Trimming stripped 1 base from V and 4 bases from J, with 5 bases between. CDR1 is SGHVS and CDR2 is FQNEAQ in the germline V gene. The CDR3 sequence is 13 residues long. DNA of the CDR3: TGTGCCAGCAGCTTAGGGAGATACAATGAGCAGTTCTTC. Its protein product is CASSLGRYNEQFF. Using reference TRBV7-8 and TRBJ2-1 for the parts outside the CDR3, the full variable domain is GAGVSQSPRYKVAKRGQDVALRCDPISGHVSLFWYQQALGQGPEFLTYFQNEAQLDKSGLPSDRFFAERPEGSVSTLKIQRTQQEDSAVYLCASSLGRYNEQFFGPGTRLTVL.

This clone was counted only a few times. V gene TRBV18 combines with J gene TRBJ1-1; 8 nucleotides align to TRBD1. This CDR3 has 14 residues. V was pared by 6 bases and J by 4 bases, with 7 bases of the junction left unmatched. Germline CDR1 reads KGHSH; CDR2 reads LQKENI. The CDR3 here is CASSYDRGGTEAFF. DNA for the CDR3: TGTGCCAGCTCGTACGACAGGGGCGGCACTGAAGCTTTCTTT.

The chain joins TRBV7-8 to TRBJ1-4; a weak D match, TRBD1 (5 bases). The CDR3 is 14 residues long. Trimming removed 4 bases at V and 2 bases at J, with 8 bases between. The germline gives CDR1 SGHVS, CDR2 FQNEAQ. The CDR3 here is CASSSQGTNEKLFF. CDR3 DNA sequence: TGTGCCAGCAGCTCTCAGGGTACTAATGAAAAACTGTTTTTT.

V is TRBV6-5 and J is TRBJ2-2; no reliable D call. V was pared by 6 bases and J by 0 bases, with 8 bases between. The CDR3 consists of 14 residues. Germline CDR1 is MNHEY and CDR2 is SVGAGI. The CDR3 sequence: CASRAVTNTGELFF. The CDR3 bases are TGTGCCAGCAGGGCCGTTACGAACACCGGGGAGCTGTTTTTT.

V usage is TRBV7-3 and J usage is TRBJ2-1; D remains ambiguous. Germline V CDR1 and CDR2: SGHTA, FQGTGA. The CDR3 contains 13 residues. Trimming pared 5 bases from V and 4 bases from J, leaving 9 bases between. CDR3: CASSEDTYNEQFF. The CDR3 region has the DNA TGTGCCAGCAGCGAAGACACGTACAATGAGCAGTTCTTC.

The chain joins TRBV5-1 to TRBJ2-7; D might be TRBD2 (6 bases). Trimming pared 0 bases from V and 5 bases from J, leaving 9 bases between. CDR1 and CDR2 from the germline V gene are SGHRS and YFSETQ. The CDR3 spans 13 residues. In DNA form, the CDR3 reads TGCGCCAGCAGCTTGGGCTTAGCGGACGAGCAGTACTTC. This codes for CASSLGLADEQYF.

This clone was detected once. The chain combines TRBV5-1 with TRBJ1-2; no clear D. V gave up 0 bases and J gave up 8 bases, with 14 bases separating them. CDR3 length: 14 amino acids. Per germline, CDR1 SGHRS and CDR2 YFSETQ. The CDR3 here is CASSLATTVEGYTF. The DNA for the CDR3 is TGCGCCAGCAGCTTGGCCACCACAGTAGAAGGCTACACCTTC.